Each of the 29 T cell receptor beta chains below was sequenced from the same sample in a study of cytomegalovirus exposure and HLA in healthy donors. Primers for the PCR totalled 60 Vbeta and 13 Jbeta. Assay: immunoSEQ multiplex PCR; the TCRdb copy retains only in-frame clones and omits some. The data hold tens of thousands of clones, with roughly 78% observed a single time. The material sequenced was PBMCs. Receptor source: a man younger than 45 in good health and CMV-seronegative.

This chain links TRBV27 with TRBJ1-1, with D perhaps matching TRBD1 (6 bases). The germline V and J ends were trimmed by 11 bases and 5 bases, with 18 bases remaining between them. The CDR3 is 13 residues long. The germline V gene has CDR1 MNHEY and CDR2 SMNVEV (reference sequence). CDR3 residues: CAVWGQGKTEAFF. CDR3 in DNA: TGTGCCGTTTGGGGGCAGGGGAAGACTGAAGCTTTCTTT.

The chain uses TRBV13 and TRBJ2-1; TRBD2 aligns across 7 bases. In germline, CDR1 is PRHDT, CDR2 FYEKMQ (reference sequence). Unmatched junction bases numbered 20, after V lost 5 bases and J lost 7 bases. This CDR3 has 18 amino acids. The CDR3 DNA reads as TGTGCCAGCAGCCCAACCCCCGGGACTACCAACTCGGATAATGAGCAGTTCTTC. Its protein is CASSPTPGTTNSDNEQFF.

The rearrangement links TRBV11-2 to TRBJ2-3, with D perhaps matching TRBD2 (6 bases). The germline CDR1 and CDR2 sequences are SGHAT and FQNNGV. This CDR3 region has 14 residues. Trimming removed 4 bases from V and 9 bases from J, with 17 bases in between. In DNA form, the CDR3 reads TGTGCCAGCAGCTCCCTGCGGGGTTTATCGACGCAGTATTTT. Translated: CASSSLRGLSTQYF.

CDR3 amino acids: CASSYSSGLSNSPLHF. The DNA of the CDR3 is TGTGCCAGCAGTTACTCGTCAGGCCTTTCGAATTCACCCCTCCACTTT. This chain uses TRBV6-5 with TRBJ1-6; no firm D call. Germline V lookup: CDR1 MNHEY, CDR2 SVGAGI. The CDR3 has 16 residues. Trimming left V 0 bases short and J 7 bases short, with 13 bases between.

The chain has TRBV29-1 and TRBJ2-2, with TRBD1 identical over 7 bases. With 5 bases clipped from V and 4 bases from J, the junction kept 4 bases outside the gene matches. Germline V gene sequence: CDR1 SQVTM, CDR2 ANQGSEA. This CDR3 is 13 amino acids long. In DNA form, the CDR3 reads TGCAGCGTTCGATCAGGGGGCACCGGGGAGCTGTTTTTT. Translated: CSVRSGGTGELFF.

V usage is TRBV9 and J usage is TRBJ2-2, with TRBD1 as a possible D gene (5 bases). Germline V gives CDR1 SGDLS, CDR2 YYNGEE. V lost 4 bases, J lost 6 bases, and 13 bases lay in between. The CDR3 spans 14 residues. This CDR3 reads CASSLQGAPGELFF. The DNA of the CDR3 is TGTGCCAGCAGCCTCCAGGGTGCACCCGGGGAGCTGTTTTTT. The variable domain in full, with the rest retrieved from reference TRBV9 and TRBJ2-2, is DSGVTQTPKHLITATGQRVTLRCSPRSGDLSVYWYQQSLDQGLQFLIQYYNGEERAKGNILERFSAQQFPDLHSELNLSSLELGDSALYFCASSLQGAPGELFFGEGSRLTVL.

This clone was picked up a small number of times. The J gene is TRBJ2-7, the V gene TRBV6-1; 11 positions match TRBD2. The CDR3 has 15 amino acids. V shed 3 bases and J 2 bases; nucleotides not matched to a gene: 3. Germline CDR1 reads MNHNS; CDR2 reads SASEGT. Here the CDR3 reads CASSEGLAEPYEQYF. The CDR3 DNA reads as TGTGCCAGCAGTGAGGGACTAGCGGAGCCCTACGAGCAGTACTTC.

This chain connects TRBV5-1 to TRBJ1-3, with TRBD1 matching over 8 bases. Germline V gives CDR1 SGHRS, CDR2 YFSETQ. V gave up 4 bases and J gave up 8 bases; unmatched junction bases: 2. The CDR3 extends over 12 amino acids. CDR3 DNA: TGCGCCAGCAGCGCACAGGGGGACACCATATATTTT. The encoded protein is CASSAQGDTIYF.

The rearrangement uses TRBV5-4 and TRBJ2-5; 12 nucleotides agree with TRBD1. The J call may be wrong; the DNA end is better matched by TRBJ2-7. This CDR3 contains 14 residues. Germline-derived CDR1 and CDR2 are SGHNT and YYREEE (reference sequence). Here the CDR3 reads CASSSGTGGGEQYF. CDR3 nucleotide sequence: TGTGCCAGCAGCTCCGGGACAGGGGGCGGCGAGCAGTACTTC.

The V and J genes are TRBV7-6 and TRBJ1-5; D call uncertain. V was cut by 1 base and J by 2 bases, with 6 bases left in between. The CDR3 is made up of 14 amino acids. Germline CDR1 is SGHVS and CDR2 is FNYEAQ. Here the CDR3 DNA reads TGTGCCAGCAGCTTAGGAGGGCGCAATCAGCCCCAGCATTTT. Translated, it gives CASSLGGRNQPQHF.

This clone was picked up a small number of times. This rearrangement joins TRBV5-8 to TRBJ2-2; 7 bases are a match to TRBD1. V gave up 4 bases and J gave up 3 bases; unmatched junction bases: 9. Germline CDR1 SGHTS, CDR2 YDEGEE. The CDR3 loop spans 16 amino acids. As DNA, the CDR3 is TGTGCCAGCAGCACAGGGGACCCCGGGTACACCGGGGAGCTGTTTTTT. Translating it yields CASSTGDPGYTGELFF.

This chain joins TRBV19 and TRBJ1-2; 7 nucleotides agree with TRBD1. Germline V lookup: CDR1 LNHDA, CDR2 SQIVND (reference sequence). This CDR3 contains 15 residues. V dropped 5 bases and J dropped 3; count of bases not matched to a gene: 9. The CDR3 spells CASSLSDRDYYGYTF. The CDR3 DNA reads as TGTGCCAGTAGTCTCTCAGACAGGGACTACTATGGCTACACCTTC.

This clone came up once. V usage is TRBV7-9 and J usage is TRBJ2-2, with D perhaps TRBD1 (5 bases). Germline lookup yields CDR1 SEHNR and CDR2 FQNEAQ (reference sequence). CDR3 length: 17 amino acids. Trimming pared 5 bases from V and 5 bases from J, leaving 21 bases between. In DNA form, the CDR3 reads TGTGCCAGCAGCCCACTCCTCGGCAGGGTTCCAACCGGGGAGCTGTTTTTT. Its translation is CASSPLLGRVPTGELFF.

V usage is TRBV7-6 and J usage is TRBJ1-1, with 8 nucleotides matching TRBD1. The CDR3 is 16 amino acids. J lost 6 bases, V lost 1 base, and 10 bases had no gene match. Germline CDR1 is SGHVS and CDR2 is FNYEAQ. In DNA, the CDR3 is TGTGCCAGCAGCTTAGGATATGACAGGGGTTTTCCTGAAGCTTTCTTT. Its translation: CASSLGYDRGFPEAFF. The full variable domain, with the rest looked up from reference TRBV7-6 and TRBJ1-1, is GAGVSQSPRYKVTKRGQDVALRCDPISGHVSLYWYRQALGQGPEFLTYFNYEAQQDKSGLPNDRFSAERPEGSISTLTIQRTEQRDSAMYRCASSLGYDRGFPEAFFGQGTRLTVV.

The chain couples TRBV6-5 to TRBJ2-2; TRBD1 matches at 10 bases. The V segment lost 6 bases and the J segment 2 bases; nucleotides outside the gene matches: 3. The CDR3 totals 15 residues. Germline CDR1 MNHEY, CDR2 SVGAGI. The DNA of the CDR3 is TGTGCCAGCAGGCCGACAGGGGGCAACACCGGGGAGCTGTTTTTT. This codes for CASRPTGGNTGELFF.

This chain links TRBV7-9 with TRBJ1-2, with 8 bases that match TRBD1. V lost 3 bases, J lost 5 bases, and 8 bases stayed unmatched. The CDR3 is 15 residues long. Germline lookup yields CDR1 SEHNR and CDR2 FQNEAQ (reference sequence). The DNA for the CDR3 is TGTGCCAGCAGCTTTTCCGGACAGGGTTTATATGGCTACACCTTC. This encodes CASSFSGQGLYGYTF.

This chain joins TRBV2 and TRBJ2-7; D uncertain. The germline gives CDR1 SNHLY, CDR2 FYNNEI. The CDR3 contains 12 residues. Trimming left V 8 bases short and J 4 bases short, with 12 bases between. Here the CDR3 DNA reads TGTGCCAGCGGTGCCACAGTGTACGAGCAGTACTTC. It yields the protein CASGATVYEQYF.

This clone came up once. V and J are TRBV10-3 and TRBJ1-5; D not resolved. The CDR3 spans 15 residues. Per germline, CDR1 ENHRY and CDR2 SYGVKD. Trimming left V 2 bases short and J 0 bases short, with 8 bases between. CDR3 in DNA: TGTGCCATCAGTGAGAGCATCAATAGCAATCAGCCCCAGCATTTT. The encoded protein is CAISESINSNQPQHF.

This clone was observed a handful of times. The chain links TRBV2 to TRBJ2-2; 8 bases match TRBD2. V was clipped by 9 bases and J by 0 bases; unmatched bases: 6. CDR1 and CDR2 (germline): SNHLY, FYNNEI. The CDR3 is 15 residues long. The CDR3 nucleotides read TGTGCCAGTTCAGGACTAGCAGCGAACACCGGGGAGCTGTTTTTT. Protein sequence: CASSGLAANTGELFF.

The chain combines TRBV21-1 with TRBJ2-1; the table's TRBD1 call for D was not verified on the DNA. TRBV21-1 is annotated as a pseudogene. The CDR3 is made up of 15 amino acids. The CDR3 sequence: CASSNIGVSYNEQFF. CDR3 DNA sequence: TGTGCCAGCAGCAACATAGGGGTGTCCTACAATGAGCAGTTCTTC.

This clone was observed a handful of times. V and J are TRBV6-4 and TRBJ2-3; 8 bases fit TRBD2. The CDR3 sequence is 15 residues long. The J segment lost 0 bases and the V segment lost 6 bases, leaving 5 bases of the junction unmatched. Per germline, CDR1 MRHNA and CDR2 SNTAGT. The CDR3 nucleotides are TGTGCCAGCAGAGCTGAGCGGGGGAGCACAGATACGCAGTATTTT. This translates into CASRAERGSTDTQYF.

The chain links TRBV28 to TRBJ2-1; D is uncertain. CDR3 length: 14 residues. Looked up from germline, CDR1 is MDHEN and CDR2 is SYDVKM. Trimming shortened V by 3 bases and J by 7 bases, and 13 bases separated the two germline ends. The chain's CDR3 is CASSFRGEVNEQFF. DNA of the CDR3: TGTGCCAGCAGTTTCCGAGGTGAGGTGAATGAGCAGTTCTTC.

In this sample, this clone turned up once. V is TRBV5-4 and J is TRBJ2-3; TRBD2 agrees at 9 bases. Germline CDR1 reads SGHNT; CDR2 reads YYREEE (reference sequence). The CDR3 is 18 amino acids. V was clipped by 0 bases and J by 1 base; unmatched bases: 9. CDR3 sequence: CASSLAGLAGYGTDTQYF. The CDR3, as DNA: TGTGCCAGCAGCTTGGCCGGGCTAGCGGGGTATGGCACAGATACGCAGTATTTT.

The V gene is TRBV6-5, the J gene TRBJ2-6; 7 nucleotides align to TRBD1. Germline V gene lookup returns CDR1 MNHEY and CDR2 SVGAGI. CDR3 size: 16 residues. V was pared by 4 bases and J by 4 bases, with 7 bases of the junction left unmatched. CDR3: CASSWDSLGGANVLTF. The CDR3 DNA is TGTGCCAGCAGTTGGGACAGCTTGGGGGGGGCCAACGTCCTGACTTTC.

The chain links TRBV2 to TRBJ1-2; D is ambiguous. Trimming cost V 1 base and J 2 bases, with 8 bases left between them. The CDR3 loop spans 14 amino acids. The V gene's germline CDR1 is SNHLY and CDR2 FYNNEI. The DNA of the CDR3 is TGTGCCAGCAGTGAAGGGAGGATAAACTATGGCTACACCTTC. Translation: CASSEGRINYGYTF.

V usage is TRBV5-1 and J usage is TRBJ2-3, with 11 bases matching TRBD2. The CDR3 is 14 amino acids. Germline assignment: CDR1 SGHRS and CDR2 YFSETQ. V trimming: 4 bases; J trimming: 4 bases; junction bases outside the gene matches: 2. The CDR3 DNA reads TGCGCCAGCAGCGCGGGACTAGCGGCAGATACGCAGTATTTT. Its protein is CASSAGLAADTQYF.

V and J are TRBV10-3 and TRBJ2-2; the match to TRBD1 covers 11 bases. V gave up 0 bases and J gave up 3 bases; unmatched junction bases: 3. The germline gives CDR1 ENHRY, CDR2 SYGVKD. The CDR3 spans 17 residues. DNA of the CDR3: TGTGCCATCAGTGAGTCACGGACAGGGGGCTACACCGGGGAGCTGTTTTTT. Translation: CAISESRTGGYTGELFF.

The chain uses TRBV30 and TRBJ2-2; D is perhaps TRBD2 (6 bases). Germline-derived CDR1 and CDR2 are GTSNPN and SVGIG (reference sequence). The ends were cut back, 1 base at V and 4 bases at J, with 10 bases in the middle. The CDR3 sequence is 14 residues long. The CDR3 loop reads CAWSALAITGELFF. The CDR3 region has the DNA TGTGCCTGGAGTGCTCTAGCGATCACCGGGGAGCTGTTTTTT.

The chain has TRBV27 and TRBJ1-2; 7 bases agree with TRBD1. CDR1 is MNHEY, CDR2 SMNVEV, per germline (reference sequence). This CDR3 contains 13 residues. With V trimmed by 6 bases and J by 5 bases, 6 bases remained unmatched. In DNA, the CDR3 is TGTGCCAGCAGAGCTACAGGGGATTATGGCTACACCTTC. Protein sequence: CASRATGDYGYTF.